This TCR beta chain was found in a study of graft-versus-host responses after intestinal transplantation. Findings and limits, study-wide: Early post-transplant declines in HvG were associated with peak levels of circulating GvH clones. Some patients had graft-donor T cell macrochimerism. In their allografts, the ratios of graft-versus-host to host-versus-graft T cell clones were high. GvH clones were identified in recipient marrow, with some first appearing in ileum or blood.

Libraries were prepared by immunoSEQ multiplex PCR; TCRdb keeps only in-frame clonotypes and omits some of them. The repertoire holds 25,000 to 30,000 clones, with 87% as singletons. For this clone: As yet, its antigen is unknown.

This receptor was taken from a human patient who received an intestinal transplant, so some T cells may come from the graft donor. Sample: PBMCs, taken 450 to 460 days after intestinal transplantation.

The CDR3 is CASGIGGRASGANVLTF. CDR3 sequence (DNA): TGCGCCAGCGGGATTGGCGGGAGGGCTTCTGGGGCCAACGTCCTGACTTTC. V usage is TRBV10-1 and J usage is TRBJ2-6; 9 bases are shared with TRBD2. This CDR3 is 17 amino acids long. Germline lookup yields CDR1 WNHNN and CDR2 SYGVQD (reference sequence). V trimming: 8 bases; J trimming: 1 base; junction bases outside the gene matches: 9.